This TCR beta chain was captured in a study of OX40 agonist ivuxolimab in advanced cancers. In the study overall: Ivuxolimab is an agonistic anti-OX40 (CD134) antibody, and patients were treated with it. Partial responses occurred in three patients (one hepatocellular carcinoma, two cutaneous melanoma). Study-level points and caveats: Averaging showed that CD8+ T cells had more expanded clones than CD4+ did.

Patients with a history of autoimmune disease or on systemic immunosuppression were excluded. Using immunoSEQ multiplex PCR, the repertoire was profiled, and TCRdb retains in-frame clones only, with some absent. Among around 80,000 clones listed, around 87% were seen once. For this clone: Its antigen remains unknown.

The V end was cut by 1 base, the J end by 0 bases, with 7 bases between. The CDR3 is made up of 14 amino acids. CDR1 is GTSNPN and CDR2 is SVGIG in the germline V gene (reference sequence). This receptor was obtained from an adult with an advanced solid tumor such as melanoma, head and neck, liver or kidney cancer. The source material was CD4+ or CD8+ T cells sorted from blood, sampled in a trial of the OX40 agonist ivuxolimab. This sequence joins TRBV30 and TRBJ1-5; D is unresolved. The CDR3 DNA follows: TGTGCCTGGAGTGAATACAATAGCAATCAGCCCCAGCATTTT. Translating it yields CAWSEYNSNQPQHF.